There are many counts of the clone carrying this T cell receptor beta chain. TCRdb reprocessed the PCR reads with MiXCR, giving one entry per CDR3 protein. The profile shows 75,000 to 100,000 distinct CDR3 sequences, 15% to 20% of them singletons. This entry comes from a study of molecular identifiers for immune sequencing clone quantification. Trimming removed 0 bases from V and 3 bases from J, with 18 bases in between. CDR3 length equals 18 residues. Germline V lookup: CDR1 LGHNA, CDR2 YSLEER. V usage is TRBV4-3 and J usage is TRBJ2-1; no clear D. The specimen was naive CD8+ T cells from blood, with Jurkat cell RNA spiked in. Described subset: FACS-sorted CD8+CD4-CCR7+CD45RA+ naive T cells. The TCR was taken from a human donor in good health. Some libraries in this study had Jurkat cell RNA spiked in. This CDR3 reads CASSQEALLGQSYNEQFF. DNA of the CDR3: TGCGCCAGCAGCCAAGAAGCGCTCCTCGGGCAGAGCTACAATGAGCAGTTCTTC.